This entry concerns a single T cell receptor (beta chain). Its antigen target is currently unknown. Per-base qualities were not stored, and no clone one base away is much larger. The method behind the library was 5' RACE. TCRdb records Illumina HiSeq 2500 as the sequencer. The second PCR ran for roughly 7 to 11 cycles and used a J-beta primer mix along with a sample-barcoded 5' primer. A unique molecular identifier was introduced onto each TCR beta cDNA molecule by a template-switch 5' adaptor carrying 12 random nucleotides. Each sample yielded at least 2.5 million CDR3-containing paired-end reads. The Mint cDNA synthesis kit, primed by a TRBC-specific oligonucleotide, was used to synthesize first-strand cDNA from all RNA. After uracil-DNA glycosylase treatment, a first 18-cycle PCR used universal primers M1SS and BC2_uni_R on all cDNA. The original methods were these. Normalization of each sample was performed by random selection of 1 million high-quality reads, each carrying a distinct molecular identifier. Reads sharing molecular identifiers were discarded rather than binned into consensus sequences. MiTCR, run with a Q25 quality threshold and the strictest error-elimination algorithm, handled CDR3 identification, clonotype clustering and error correction. A nonparametric unseen species model using Euler transformation provided a lower-bound estimate of total TCR beta diversity. The public sequencing data were trimmed at Q25 with fastp and processed into clonotypes with MiXCR by TCRdb, which kept only in-frame beta chains. Rows matching on CDR3 protein sequence are summarized as one entry with the most common DNA and genes. TCRdb, not the original authors, processed these V and J calls. For this sample there are approximately 1.5 million distinct CDR3 sequences; around 40% appear just once. Approximately 4.1% of the sample is in the top ten clones.

Systemically healthy Caucasian individuals from Russia, 39 in total and aged about 6 to 90 years, were included as donors. Each donor gave roughly 9 milliliters of peripheral blood, drawn into EDTA-treated Vacutainer tubes. PBMCs were isolated by Ficoll-Paque density-gradient centrifugation, with at least 7 million obtained per sample. Total RNA, at least 6 micrograms per sample, was extracted from PBMCs with Trizol reagent. Naive CD45RAhigh/CD27high T cell percentages were measured by flow cytometry on a PBMC aliquot from every donor. This record comes from a study of blood T cells in healthy people across ages (dated by TCRdb to about 2015). About the investigation overall: In model experiments, roughly one uniquely barcoded TCR beta cDNA molecule per two T cells was captured by template switching. To track age-related changes in TCR beta repertoire diversity, the study relied on deep sequencing normalized with unique cDNA molecular identifiers. Four age groups were formed from the donors: young (average roughly 16 years), middle-aged (approximately 39), aged (roughly 58) and long-lived (around 82). Donors of different ages were randomly distributed across sequencing lanes to avoid experimental bias. Using the same blood draw, the study looked at two additional independent replicas of 1 million unique cDNA reads for two donors, one aged 18 to 29 and the other aged 80 or older.

Overall study results and their limits: There was a strong correlation between observed TCR beta diversity and the percentage of naive T cells measured by flow cytometry. Observed TCR beta diversity per million T cells fell roughly linearly with age, and a significant reduction was already apparent by age around 44. Because profiling used bulk unsorted PBMCs, naive and antigen-experienced compartments could not be compared conclusively. Estimates of total diversity from one million sequenced T cells were regarded as lower bounds and underestimates. Compared with the aged group, more naive CD4+ T cells, fewer expanded clones and increased TCR diversity were shown by the long-lived group, suggesting age selection. The CMV infection status of donors was not known, potentially confounding age-related changes in expanded clonotypes.

The sequence was collected from a woman aged 18-29 years in good health. The sequencing input was blood.

The DNA is TGCAGCGCTAAGCGAACTAATGAAAAACTGTTTTTT. It translates as CSAKRTNEKLFF. The chain employs TRBV29-1 and TRBJ1-4; the D gene remains uncertain. From the cysteine up to the phenylalanine, the CDR3 has a length of 12 residues. Just the 36-base CDR3 DNA is kept, in frame starting at base 1. The germline V gene gives CDR1 as SQVTM and CDR2 as ANQGSEA. V and J lose 7 bases and 1 base, and a span of 7 bases separates them.